A selection of T cell receptor beta chains follows, all from one sample in a study of technical replicates of blood from several donors. Here immunoSEQ multiplex PCR was the method, and the copy in TCRdb shows in-frame clones only, minus some. Seen here are about 91,000 clones, under 95% observed once, and the top ten hold more than 0.25%. Sequenced: T cells isolated from PBMCs. These receptors all come from a human donor in good health. Both conserved end residues are trimmed from each CDR3. Each record gives: V gene, CDR3 protein.

V: TRBV18; CDR3: ASSNRLPGDYGYT
V: TRBV4-2; CDR3: ASSQPESGSYNEQF
V: TRBV25-1; CDR3: ASSRLAGRTGELF
V: TRBV7-9; CDR3: ASSLLSGSGANVLT
V: TRBV7-9; CDR3: ASSTAGGSNTGELF
V: TRBV28; CDR3: ASSSSLTGGRNTIY
V: TRBV14; CDR3: ASSLVAGSPGELF
V: TRBV5-1; CDR3: ASSRRDYMSYNEQF
V: TRBV7-9; CDR3: ATGTGGGSGNTIY
V: TRBV6-6; CDR3: ASSGQAIYSNQPQH
V: TRBV5-1; CDR3: ASSWEEGQGKRGYT
V: TRBV29-1; CDR3: SVELATQITDTQY
V: TRBV4-1; CDR3: ASSQGWASSFTDTQY
V: TRBV9; CDR3: ASSTGPGGVPLH
V: TRBV4-1; CDR3: ASSQESLVGRVNTEAF
V: TRBV5-1; CDR3: ASSFRTGGYEQY
V: TRBV28; CDR3: ASSPASHGSSYEQY
V: TRBV2; CDR3: ASILQGAVNTEAF
V: TRBV14; CDR3: ASSQSGTGYYNEQF
V: TRBV11-1; CDR3: ASSSTGGPDTQY
V: TRBV7-9; CDR3: ASSLRRVSNSPLH
V: TRBV7-8; CDR3: ASSYPDSGSSYNEQF
V: TRBV28; CDR3: ATDPGQGYGYT
V: TRBV14; CDR3: ASSHRETQY
V: TRBV6-5; CDR3: ASSQRQARDGELF
V: TRBV4-1; CDR3: ASSQDHRGGEKLF
V: TRBV6-6; CDR3: ASSWRGAGANVLT